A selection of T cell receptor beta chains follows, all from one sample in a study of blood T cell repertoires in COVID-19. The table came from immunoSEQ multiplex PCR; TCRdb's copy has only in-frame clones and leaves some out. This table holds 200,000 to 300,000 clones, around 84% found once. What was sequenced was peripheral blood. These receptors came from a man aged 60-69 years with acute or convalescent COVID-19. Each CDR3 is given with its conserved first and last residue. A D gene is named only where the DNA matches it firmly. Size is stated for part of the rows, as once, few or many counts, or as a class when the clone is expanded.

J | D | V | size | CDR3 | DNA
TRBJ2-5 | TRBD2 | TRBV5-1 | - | CASSSGLAGGLETQYF | TGCGCCAGCAGCTCGGGACTAGCGGGGGGGCTAGAGACCCAGTACTTC
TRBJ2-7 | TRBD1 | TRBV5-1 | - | CASRLGPGTGDYEQYF | TGCGCCAGCAGATTAGGACCCGGGACAGGAGACTACGAGCAGTACTTC
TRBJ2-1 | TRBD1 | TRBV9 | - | CASSVGGRGLGDRDLYNEQFF | TGTGCCAGCAGCGTAGGAGGTAGAGGTCTGGGAGACAGGGACCTTTACAATGAGCAGTTCTTC
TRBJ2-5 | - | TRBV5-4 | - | CASSLAGVQETQYF | TGTGCCAGCAGCTTGGCCGGGGTCCAAGAGACCCAGTACTTC
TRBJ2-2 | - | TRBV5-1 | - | CASSQGTPGTGELFF | TGCGCCAGCAGCCAGGGGACACCAGGAACCGGGGAGCTGTTTTTT
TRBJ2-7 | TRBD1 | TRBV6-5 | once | CASSYAGQDYEQYF | TGTGCCAGCAGTTACGCCGGACAGGACTACGAGCAGTACTTC
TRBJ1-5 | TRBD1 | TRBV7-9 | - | CASSLVTGVGGNQPQHF | TGTGCCAGCAGCTTAGTGACAGGGGTGGGAGGCAATCAGCCCCAGCATTTT
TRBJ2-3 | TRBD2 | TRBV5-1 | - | CASKAASGTGGTDTQYF | TGCGCCAGCAAAGCGGCTAGCGGGACGGGAGGCACAGATACGCAGTATTTT
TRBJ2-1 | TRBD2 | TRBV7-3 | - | CASSLIPAGRYNEQFF | TGTGCCAGCAGCTTAATCCCAGCGGGACGTTACAATGAGCAGTTCTTC
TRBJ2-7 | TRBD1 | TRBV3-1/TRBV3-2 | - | CASSLGTGPSYEQYF | TGTGCCAGCAGCCTCGGGACAGGCCCCTCCTACGAGCAGTACTTC
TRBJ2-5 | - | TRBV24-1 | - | CATSEGTQETQYF | TGTGCCACCAGTGAGGGGACTCAAGAGACCCAGTACTTC
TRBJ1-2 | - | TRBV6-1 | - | CASSESMGAYGYTF | TGTGCCAGCAGTGAATCGATGGGGGCCTATGGCTACACCTTC
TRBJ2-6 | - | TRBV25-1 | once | CASSDLGPGANVLTF | TGTGCCAGCAGTGATCTGGGGCCTGGGGCCAACGTCCTGACTTTC
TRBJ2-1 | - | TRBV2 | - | CASSLTRGDEQFF | TGTGCCAGCAGCCTAACCCGTGGTGATGAGCAGTTCTTC
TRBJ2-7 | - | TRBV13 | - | CASSQGHRVGYEQYF | TGTGCCAGCAGCCAGGGACACAGGGTAGGTTACGAGCAGTACTTC
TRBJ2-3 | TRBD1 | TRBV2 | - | CASSPDRGPTDTQYF | TGTGCCAGCAGTCCCGACAGGGGGCCCACAGATACGCAGTATTTT
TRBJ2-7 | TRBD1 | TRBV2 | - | CASVDRGYYEQYF | TGTGCCAGCGTGGACAGGGGATATTACGAGCAGTACTTC
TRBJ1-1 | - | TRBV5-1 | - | CASSQQANTEAFF | TGCGCCAGCAGCCAACAGGCGAACACTGAAGCTTTCTTT
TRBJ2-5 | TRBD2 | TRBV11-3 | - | CASSPGLVETQYF | TGTGCCAGCAGCCCAGGACTAGTGGAGACCCAGTACTTC
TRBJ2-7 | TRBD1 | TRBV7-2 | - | CASSQGDLPYEQYF | TGTGCCAGCAGCCAGGGGGACCTCCCCTACGAGCAGTACTTC
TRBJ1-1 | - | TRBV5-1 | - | CASSLQGVAFF | TGCGCCAGCAGCCTACAGGGTGTAGCTTTCTTT
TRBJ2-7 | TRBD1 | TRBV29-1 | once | CSVVRQGSSYEQYF | TGCAGCGTTGTCAGACAGGGGAGCTCCTACGAGCAGTACTTC
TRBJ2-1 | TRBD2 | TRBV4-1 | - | CASSQEILLAGENEQFF | TGCGCCAGCAGCCAAGAAATTCTGCTAGCGGGTGAGAATGAGCAGTTCTTC
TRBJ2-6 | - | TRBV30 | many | CAWRSLAGANVLTF | TGTGCCTGGAGATCGTTAGCCGGGGCCAACGTCCTGACTTTC